This T cell receptor (beta chain) stems from a study of vaccination and CD4 T cells after COVID-19. Whole-study context: As a positive control, some control cultures were given a CEFX pool, while others were given an HIV-1 Nef pool or no peptide. Study outcomes and limitations: A comparatively limited set of convalescent patients was examined, with no early post-infection timepoints.

On this clonotype: The antigen remains unidentified.

Treatment indicated: roughly 10-day PBMC culture with coronavirus spike peptide pools or control peptides (ViraFEST assay). Ahead of the COVID-19 pandemic (2011-2018), the CD4+ T cells of the unexposed donor were collected. Antigen-specific T cells were expanded with peptide pools by ViraFEST, and TCRs were then sequenced. Sequencing of the DNA from cultured CD4+ T cells was carried out with the Oncomine TCR Beta short-read assay. TCRdb processed the PCR reads anew with MiXCR; each CDR3 protein has one entry. The sample carries some 2,200 distinct CDR3 sequences, 15% to 20% recorded once. Trimming left V 2 bases short and J 4 bases short, with 12 bases between. Germline V lookup: CDR1 SGHNT, CDR2 YYREEE (reference sequence). The length of the CDR3 is 15 residues.

Sequencing was carried out using CD4+ T cells from blood, cultured in vitro. The rearrangement uses TRBV5-4 and TRBJ2-2, with TRBD1 as a possible D gene (5 bases). This sequence was found in a human donor in good health. The CDR3 is CASSFSSGPTGELFF. The CDR3 DNA is TGTGCCAGCAGCTTTAGCTCAGGGCCCACCGGGGAGCTGTTTTTT.